The sample holds many counts of the clone carrying this T cell receptor beta chain. Its target is unknown. The sample is drawn from a study of identical twins. Findings and limits, study-wide: Within beta out-of-frame sequences, the excess sharing observed between twins was weaker.

Each CDR3 protein is one row after TCRdb ran MiXCR on the 5' RACE reads. The repertoire holds 150,000 or so distinct CDR3 sequences, around 3.5% seen once, with around 8% in the top ten. The CDR3 runs 16 residues. Trimming left V 5 bases short and J 7 bases short, with 21 bases between. The receptor was derived from a young man in good health. What was sequenced was memory T cells sorted from blood. The chain uses TRBV12-3 or TRBV12-4 and TRBJ2-1; tentatively, D is TRBD2 (7 bases). In DNA, the CDR3 is TGTGCCAGCAGTGGCAAAATGCTAGGGGGGGGGAATGAGCAGTTCTTC. It yields the protein CASSGKMLGGGNEQFF.